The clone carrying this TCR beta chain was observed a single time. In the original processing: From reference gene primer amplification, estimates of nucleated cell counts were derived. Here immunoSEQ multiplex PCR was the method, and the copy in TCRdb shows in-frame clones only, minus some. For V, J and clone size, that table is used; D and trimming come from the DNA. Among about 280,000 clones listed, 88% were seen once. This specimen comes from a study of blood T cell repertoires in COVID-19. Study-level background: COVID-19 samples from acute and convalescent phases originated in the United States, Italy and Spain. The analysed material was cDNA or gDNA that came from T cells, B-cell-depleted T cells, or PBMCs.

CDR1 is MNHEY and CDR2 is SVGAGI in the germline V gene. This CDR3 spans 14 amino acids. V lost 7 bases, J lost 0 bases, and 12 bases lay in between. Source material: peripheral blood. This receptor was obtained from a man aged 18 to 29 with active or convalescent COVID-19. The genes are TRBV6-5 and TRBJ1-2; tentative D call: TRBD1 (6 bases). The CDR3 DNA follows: TGTGCCAGCACCCTGACAGGAGCTAACTATGGCTACACCTTC. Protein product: CASTLTGANYGYTF.